The clone carrying this TCR beta chain occurred a few times. Its target is not known. The data were obtained in a study of early T cells in non-severe SARS-CoV-2 infection. Study background: Investigators sequenced bulk RNA drawn from unsorted whole blood, and chains remained unpaired.

Molecules of cDNA were individually given unique molecular identifiers that were attached to them. MiXCR was run by TCRdb on the 5' RACE reads, yielding one entry per CDR3 protein. The table records about 73,000 distinct CDR3 sequences, around 15% of them present only once. Overall study findings and caveats: VDJdb-based matching was biased toward anti-spike CD8 responses and missed private and CD4 specificities.

The CDR3 runs to 12 residues. The V end was cut by 6 bases, the J end by 7 bases, with 9 bases between. CDR1 and CDR2 (germline): MNHEY, SVGEGT. V gene TRBV6-2 or TRBV6-3 combines with J gene TRBJ2-2, with D tentatively TRBD1 (5 bases). Sequencing was performed on whole blood. This clonotype was sampled from an adult who was a healthcare worker with PCR-confirmed SARS-CoV-2 infection or an uninfected control (not recorded which). CDR3 sequence reads: CASSLRVGELFF. Written as DNA, the CDR3 is TGTGCCAGCAGCCTCAGGGTCGGGGAGCTGTTTTTT.